This T cell receptor beta chain was sequenced for a study of radiotherapy plus CTLA-4 blockade in lung cancer. About the research overall: In around 17% of patients, objective responses were seen; 31% had disease control. Overall study results and limits: Together with interferon-beta, which increased in serum after radiation, early dynamic changes in blood T cell clones were reportedly the best predictors of response.

The protocol was immunoSEQ multiplex PCR, while the TCRdb copy is restricted to in-frame clones and leaves out a portion. The profile shows some 110,000 clones, approximately 80% of them singletons. The CDR3 covers 16 residues. CDR1 is LGHNA, CDR2 YNFKEQ, per germline. The V end lost 0 bases, the J end lost 4 bases, and 13 bases lay between the germline ends. On this clone: What it binds is unknown.

This receptor was identified in a human donor with non-small cell lung cancer who had a partial response to radiotherapy plus ipilimumab. The chain employs TRBV4-2 and TRBJ2-1; D is undetermined. The sequenced sample was peripheral blood, obtained from a patient treated with radiotherapy plus ipilimumab. The DNA for the CDR3 is TGTGCCAGCAGCCAAGATCAGATCCCCCCATACAATGAGCAGTTCTTC. Protein: CASSQDQIPPYNEQFF.